Presented here are 13 T cell receptor beta chains from one specimen sequenced in a study of T cell responses to AZD1222 COVID-19 vaccine. Here immunoSEQ multiplex PCR was the method, and the copy in TCRdb shows in-frame clones only, minus some. The sample yields approximately 130,000 clones, 88% seen once. Here the sequenced sample was peripheral blood, taken 28 days after the second AZD1222 dose. The receptors derive from an adult who received the AZD1222 COVID-19 vaccine.

This clone showed up just once. The V call is TRBV28, the J call TRBJ2-1, with D unresolved. This CDR3 region has 12 residues. Germline CDR1 MDHEN, CDR2 SYDVKM. The ends were cut back, 5 bases at V and 10 bases at J, with 12 bases in the middle. The chain's CDR3 is CASSNLYLEQFF. The CDR3 nucleotides are TGTGCCAGCAGTAACTTGTATTTAGAGCAGTTCTTC.

The CDR3 spells CASSSRQGHNEQFF. The CDR3 coding sequence is TGTGCCAGCAGCTCTAGACAGGGACACAATGAGCAGTTCTTC. V gene TRBV7-2 combines with J gene TRBJ2-1; 7 nucleotides align to TRBD1. Germline V lookup: CDR1 SGHTA, CDR2 FQGNSA. Trimming cost V 4 bases and J 5 bases; bases outside gene matches: 5. The CDR3 spans 14 residues.

V and J are TRBV19 and TRBJ1-3; 10 positions agree with TRBD1. The CDR3 runs 15 residues. The V gene's germline CDR1 is LNHDA and CDR2 SQIVND (reference sequence). Trimming at V came to 3 bases and at J to 3 bases, leaving 2 bases not matched to a gene. CDR3 bases: TGTGCCAGTAGTATGGGGACAGGGGTTGGAAACACCATATATTTT. It translates to CASSMGTGVGNTIYF.

In DNA, the CDR3 is TGTGCCAGCAGTGTGGACGTGGACTATGGCTACACCTTC. The encoded protein is CASSVDVDYGYTF. This chain uses TRBV12-3 or TRBV12-4 with TRBJ1-2; D is unclear. Deletions cut 5 bases from V and 3 bases from J, with 10 bases between. The CDR3 has 13 amino acids.

The chain carries TRBV6-5 and TRBJ1-1; D remains ambiguous. This CDR3 comprises 12 residues. Germline assignment: CDR1 MNHEY and CDR2 SVGAGI. Trimming shortened V by 8 bases and J by 2 bases, and 9 bases separated the two germline ends. CDR3 residues: CASRATNTEAFF. The CDR3 DNA is TGTGCCAGCCGGGCAACCAACACTGAAGCTTTCTTT.

This chain connects TRBV2 to TRBJ1-5; 8 bases match TRBD1. This CDR3 has 15 amino acids. The germline gives CDR1 SNHLY, CDR2 FYNNEI. Trimming removed 0 bases from V and 7 bases from J; junction bases left unmatched: 5. CDR3 sequence (DNA): TGTGCCAGCAGTGAAGCTGACAGGGGCGGCCAGCCCCAGCATTTT. Amino acid sequence: CASSEADRGGQPQHF.

The chain is built from TRBV14 and TRBJ2-1; TRBD2 matches at 10 bases. Unmatched junction bases numbered 5, after V lost 4 bases and J lost 8 bases. This CDR3 region has 14 residues. Germline V CDR1 and CDR2: SGHDN, FVKESK. As DNA, the CDR3 is TGTGCCAGCAGCCGGACTAGCGGCTGGGATGAGCAGTTCTTC. It codes for CASSRTSGWDEQFF.

The chain couples TRBV6-5 to TRBJ1-6; possibly TRBD1 for D (6 bases). The germline gives CDR1 MNHEY, CDR2 SVGAGI. This CDR3 contains 13 residues. With 6 bases removed from V and 7 bases from J, the gap between germline ends came to 10 bases. CDR3 nucleotides: TGTGCCAGCAGGGATACAGGGAATTCACCCCTCCACTTT. Amino acids: CASRDTGNSPLHF.

This chain joins TRBV18 and TRBJ1-5; 7 positions match TRBD1. V lost 1 base to trimming and J lost 5 bases; unmatched junction nucleotides: 5. Germline CDR1 reads KGHSH; CDR2 reads LQKENI. This CDR3 region has 15 residues. CDR3 nucleotide sequence: TGTGCCAGCTCACCACAGGGGGCGCAGGATCAGCCCCAGCATTTT. It specifies CASSPQGAQDQPQHF.

The V and J genes are TRBV19 and TRBJ1-2, with 7 bases fitting TRBD1. Germline CDR1 LNHDA, CDR2 SQIVND (reference sequence). CDR3 length: 15 amino acids. J lost 7 bases, V lost 0 bases, and 8 bases had no gene match. CDR3 sequence (DNA): TGTGCCAGTAGTATAGAGGGAACCGACAGGGTTGGCTACACCTTC. Protein product: CASSIEGTDRVGYTF.

This clone was detected only a few times. This chain connects TRBV27 to TRBJ1-2, with TRBD1 as a possible D gene (6 bases). The CDR3 runs to 16 residues. From germline, CDR1 is MNHEY and CDR2 SMNVEV (reference sequence). Trimming stripped 6 bases from V and 5 bases from J, with 22 bases between. The CDR3 sequence is CASSSSGAPGLYGYTF. As DNA, the CDR3 is TGTGCCAGCAGCTCCTCGGGGGCTCCGGGGCTTTATGGCTACACCTTC.

The chain carries TRBV14 and TRBJ2-3; D tentatively reads TRBD1 or TRBD2 (5 bases each). The V gene lost 3 bases and the J gene lost 7 bases, with 17 bases spanning the gap. The germline V gene has CDR1 SGHDN and CDR2 FVKESK. The CDR3 length is 15 residues. DNA for the CDR3: TGTGCCAGCAGCCAGAGCGGCCTGGGGACGCATACGCAGTATTTT. Translated: CASSQSGLGTHTQYF.

The J gene is TRBJ2-3, the V gene TRBV3-1 (or the pseudogene TRBV3-2), with no clear D. This CDR3 has 17 residues. Trimming left V 3 bases short and J 2 bases short, with 18 bases between. Germline V gene data show CDR1 as LGHDT and CDR2 as YNNKEL (reference sequence). The CDR3 nucleotides are TGTGCCAGCAGCCATTTCATGGGTGGGCCCCACACAGATACGCAGTATTTT. Translated: CASSHFMGGPHTDTQYF.